The clone carrying this TCR beta chain was detected ten times or more. These data originate in a study of regulatory T cells in long-lasting Graves disease. CDR3 regions were amplified by Arm-PCR using iRepertoire HTBI primers to build TCR beta libraries. TCRdb re-analysed the multiplex PCR reads in MiXCR, keeping a single row per CDR3 protein. The data hold around 400,000 distinct CDR3 sequences, with about a quarter observed a single time. V was clipped by 6 bases and J by 5 bases; unmatched bases: 6. This CDR3 region has 14 residues. Noted time point: persistent/refractory GD, antithyroid drugs over 5 years with positive TRAb. PBMC RNA served as the TCR library source.

The sequence came from a female donor with Graves disease. The input for sequencing was peripheral blood mononuclear cells (PBMCs), taken when the disease was refractory, from a patient treated with antithyroid drugs. The rearrangement joins TRBV12-3 or TRBV12-4 to TRBJ1-2, with TRBD1 matching over 10 bases. The CDR3 coding sequence is TGTGCCAGCAGAGCGACAGGGGGCCAGTATGGCTACACCTTC. It encodes CASRATGGQYGYTF.